The 21 T cell receptor beta chains in this list originate from one sample, sequenced in a study of human T cells and chemical hapten exposure. TCRdb reprocessed the RACE reads via MiXCR and lists one record per CDR3 protein. The sample includes 180,000 or so distinct CDR3 sequences, around 20% of them seen just once. Time point reported: patch test 1, 2 weeks after DPC sensitization. Treatment denoted: therapeutic diphenylcyclopropenone sensitization with weekly scalp DPC. Sample: whole blood, taken in connection with sensitization to the hapten diphenylcyclopropenone (DPC). The origin of the receptors is a woman aged 45 to 65 with alopecia areata. Some clones in this sample may be carry-over from other donors' samples.

This clonotype was seen ten or more times. The chain has TRBV11-2 and TRBJ2-3, with TRBD2 identical over 7 bases. Trimming took 1 base from V and 8 from J; bases not matched to a gene: 9. The CDR3 length is 15 residues. Germline V gene lookup returns CDR1 SGHAT and CDR2 FQNNGV. Here the CDR3 reads CASSLGGGPGSTQYF. In DNA, the CDR3 is TGTGCCAGCAGCTTAGGGGGAGGGCCGGGCAGTACGCAGTATTTT.

The gene calls are TRBV14 and TRBJ2-5; 11 bases match TRBD2. The CDR3 loop spans 16 amino acids. V lost 0 bases and J lost 3; bases outside the gene matches: 3. Germline loops: CDR1 SGHDN, CDR2 FVKESK. CDR3 sequence: CASSQEGGLAEETQYF. CDR3 bases: TGTGCCAGCAGCCAAGAGGGGGGACTAGCGGAAGAGACCCAGTACTTC.

The table lists this clonotype with a few counts. The chain joins TRBV5-1 to TRBJ2-7; possible D gene TRBD2, 6 bases. Per germline, CDR1 SGHRS and CDR2 YFSETQ. This CDR3 is built from 14 residues. The V and J ends lost 5 bases and 0 bases respectively, with 12 bases between them. CDR3 loop: CASSDSGGSYEQYF. The CDR3 nucleotides are TGCGCCAGCAGTGATAGCGGAGGCTCCTACGAGCAGTACTTC.

This clonotype has more than one count but fewer than ten. This chain connects TRBV29-1 to TRBJ2-3; maybe TRBD2 (6 bases). Germline CDR1 and CDR2: SQVTM and ANQGSEA. The germline V and J ends were trimmed by 7 bases and 6 bases, with 20 bases remaining between them. CDR3 length: 14 residues. The CDR3 spells CSAERSGAGDTQYF. CDR3 nucleotides: TGCAGCGCCGAACGTAGCGGAGCCGGGGATACGCAGTATTTT.

In its sample, this clonotype was seen a few times. The chain joins TRBV11-2 to TRBJ2-1; 7 bases map to TRBD2. This CDR3 spans 14 amino acids. The germline V gene has CDR1 SGHAT and CDR2 FQNNGV. Trimming at V came to 8 bases and at J to 4 bases, leaving 8 bases not matched to a gene. The CDR3 reads CASRQAGSYNEQFF. The CDR3, as DNA: TGTGCCAGCCGACAAGCGGGAAGTTACAATGAGCAGTTCTTC.

This sequence joins TRBV20-1 and TRBJ2-7; TRBD2 aligns across 10 bases. The V gene end was trimmed by 5 bases and the J gene end by 5 bases; junction bases not matched to a gene: 9. CDR3 length equals 14 residues. From germline, CDR1 is DFQATT and CDR2 SNEGSKA (reference sequence). The CDR3 is CSAPSGSTLHEQYF. DNA for the CDR3: TGCAGTGCTCCTAGCGGGAGCACTCTGCACGAGCAGTACTTC.

The chain recombines TRBV5-1 with TRBJ2-5; TRBD2 matches 9 bases. The germline gives CDR1 SGHRS, CDR2 YFSETQ. V was clipped by 5 bases and J by 3 bases; unmatched bases: 2. The CDR3 contains 13 residues. The CDR3 here is CASSRLAEETQYF. The CDR3 DNA is TGCGCCAGCAGTCGACTAGCGGAAGAGACCCAGTACTTC. The complete variable domain, with remaining parts taken from reference TRBV5-1 and TRBJ2-5, reads KAGVTQTPRYLIKTRGQQVTLSCSPISGHRSVSWYQQTPGQGLQFLFEYFSETQRNKGNFPGRFSGRQFSNSRSEMNVSTLELGDSALYLCASSRLAEETQYFGPGTRLLVL.

This clonotype has just a few counts. The chain combines TRBV20-1 with TRBJ1-5; D is uncertain. The germline V gene has CDR1 DFQATT and CDR2 SNEGSKA (reference sequence). The CDR3 is 13 amino acids. The ends were cut back, 5 bases at V and 3 bases at J, with 11 bases in the middle. The CDR3 reads CSALGLTNQPQHF. The DNA for the CDR3 is TGCAGTGCTTTAGGGTTAACCAATCAGCCCCAGCATTTT.

This chain joins TRBV5-1 and TRBJ2-3; D may be TRBD2 (6 bases). Germline V gene lookup returns CDR1 SGHRS and CDR2 YFSETQ. The V gene lost 5 bases and the J gene lost 4 bases, with 14 bases spanning the gap. CDR3 size: 14 residues. The CDR3 protein is CASRALANSDTQYF. The CDR3 nucleotides are TGCGCCAGCAGGGCGCTAGCGAACTCAGATACGCAGTATTTT. The full variable domain, in which reference TRBV5-1 and TRBJ2-3 provide the parts outside the CDR3, is KAGVTQTPRYLIKTRGQQVTLSCSPISGHRSVSWYQQTPGQGLQFLFEYFSETQRNKGNFPGRFSGRQFSNSRSEMNVSTLELGDSALYLCASRALANSDTQYFGPGTRLTVL.

This clonotype has a handful of counts. This chain links TRBV6-2 or TRBV6-3 with TRBJ2-7; 13 bases line up with TRBD2. Per germline, CDR1 MNHEY and CDR2 SVGEGT. The CDR3 is 16 residues long. Unmatched junction bases numbered 4, after V lost 2 bases and J lost 3 bases. CDR3 DNA sequence: TGTGCCAGCAGTTACCCGGGACTAGCGGGACGCTACGAGCAGTACTTC. As protein: CASSYPGLAGRYEQYF.

The chain has TRBV10-3 and TRBJ1-5; the D is unclear. CDR3 length: 14 amino acids. The V end was cut by 0 bases, the J end by 7 bases, with 10 bases between. In germline, CDR1 is ENHRY, CDR2 SYGVKD. The CDR3 nucleotides are TGTGCCATCAGTGAGTCTTTGTCGGTCCAGCCCCAGCATTTT. Its translation: CAISESLSVQPQHF.

This clonotype came up a few times. This chain connects TRBV7-9 to TRBJ2-1, with a tentative D call TRBD2 (5 bases). Trimming cost V 4 bases and J 4 bases, with 14 bases left between them. CDR1 is SEHNR and CDR2 is FQNEAQ in the germline V gene (reference sequence). The CDR3 covers 15 residues. Written as DNA, the CDR3 is TGTGCCAGCAGCTCCACAGTCGAGCGGTACAATGAGCAGTTCTTC. Translated, it gives CASSSTVERYNEQFF. The full variable domain, its missing parts supplied by reference TRBV7-9 and TRBJ2-1, is DTGVSQNPRHKITKRGQNVTFRCDPISEHNRLYWYRQTLGQGPEFLTYFQNEAQLEKSRLLSDRFSAERPKGSFSTLEIQRTEQGDSAMYLCASSSTVERYNEQFFGPGTRLTVL.

This clonotype turned up a few times. The CDR3 spells CASSLTRVSDTGELFF. The DNA for the CDR3 is TGCGCCAGCAGCTTGACGCGGGTGTCGGACACCGGGGAGCTGTTTTTT. This sequence joins TRBV5-1 and TRBJ2-2, with TRBD2 as a possible D gene (5 bases). The V end lost 1 base, the J end lost 3 bases, and 13 bases lay between the germline ends. Germline assignment: CDR1 SGHRS and CDR2 YFSETQ. CDR3 length: 16 residues.

This clonotype was seen only a few times. CDR3 loop: CASSLRLGAYEQYF. For the CDR3, the DNA is TGCGCCAGCAGCTTAAGACTAGGAGCCTACGAGCAGTACTTC. V is TRBV5-1 and J is TRBJ2-7, with D perhaps TRBD2 (6 bases). CDR1 and CDR2 (germline): SGHRS, YFSETQ. V shed 2 bases and J shed 2 bases, with 11 bases lying between them. CDR3 length equals 14 residues.

The sample holds a few counts of this clonotype. The chain carries TRBV7-9 and TRBJ2-1; tentative D call: TRBD1 (6 bases). Germline V gives CDR1 SEHNR, CDR2 FQNEAQ (reference sequence). The CDR3 is made up of 16 amino acids. The V and J ends lost 7 bases and 0 bases respectively, with 16 bases between them. The CDR3 loop is CASIDQQGSSYNEQFF. CDR3 sequence (DNA): TGTGCCAGCATCGACCAACAGGGAAGCTCCTACAATGAGCAGTTCTTC.

The genes are TRBV29-1 and TRBJ2-5; D is possibly TRBD1 (6 bases). The length of the CDR3 is 11 residues. V shed 7 bases and J shed 3 bases, with 9 bases lying between them. In germline, CDR1 is SQVTM, CDR2 ANQGSEA. The chain's CDR3 is CSANREETQYF. The CDR3 DNA sequence: TGCAGCGCTAACAGGGAAGAGACCCAGTACTTC.

V gene TRBV6-1 combines with J gene TRBJ1-2; a possible D gene is TRBD1 (6 bases). V lost 7 bases and J lost 0, with 18 bases in between. This CDR3 region has 16 residues. Germline-derived CDR1 and CDR2 are MNHNS and SASEGT. The DNA of the CDR3 is TGTGCCAGCACTCCGTTAAGGACAGCAGCTAACTATGGCTACACCTTC. Translated: CASTPLRTAANYGYTF.

There are a few counts of this clonotype. The chain has TRBV7-9 and TRBJ2-7; the match to TRBD2 covers 10 bases. Germline trimming cut 2 bases from V and 2 bases from J; bases unmatched to any gene: 3. This CDR3 contains 15 residues. The germline CDR1 and CDR2 sequences are SEHNR and FQNEAQ (reference sequence). The CDR3 protein is CASSLSSGGPYEQYF. CDR3 sequence (DNA): TGTGCCAGCAGCTTATCTAGCGGGGGACCCTACGAGCAGTACTTC.

This clonotype was seen only a few times. One junction end disagrees with the germline gene, perhaps due to a read error. This chain connects TRBV6-1 to TRBJ2-5; TRBD2 is a possible D gene (5 bases). Germline assignment: CDR1 MNHNS and CDR2 SASEGT. The CDR3 has 13 residues. DNA for the CDR3: TGTGCCAGCAGGTTTCCGGGGTTCAAGACCCAGTACTTT. Its translation is CASRFPGFKTQYF.

The chain couples TRBV29-1 to TRBJ2-3; D is ambiguous. Trimming stripped 3 bases from V and 4 bases from J, with 5 bases between. The CDR3 runs 11 residues. Per germline, CDR1 SQVTM and CDR2 ANQGSEA. CDR3 in amino acids: CSVEGSDTQYF. CDR3 nucleotides: TGCAGCGTTGAGGGGTCAGATACGCAGTATTTT.

The gene calls are TRBV3-1 and TRBJ1-2, with 7 nucleotides matching TRBD1. The CDR3 length is 15 residues. V trimming: 4 bases; J trimming: 1 base; junction bases outside the gene matches: 6. Germline V lookup: CDR1 LGHDT, CDR2 YNNKEL (reference sequence). CDR3 protein: CASSRWTGLNYGYTF. The CDR3 region has the DNA TGTGCCAGCAGCCGCTGGACAGGCCTTAACTATGGCTACACCTTC.